These 20 T cell receptor beta chains were all obtained from the same sample, sequenced in a study of blood T cell repertoires in COVID-19. Repertoires were generated with immunoSEQ multiplex PCR, while TCRdb's copy carries only in-frame clones and drops some. The data show about 160,000 clones, about 91% seen once. Sample: peripheral blood. The source of these receptors is a woman aged 60-75 years who had recovered from COVID-19.

The chain has TRBV18 and TRBJ1-4; weak D call: TRBD1 (5 bases). Germline assignment: CDR1 KGHSH and CDR2 LQKENI. The CDR3 spans 17 residues. V lost 0 bases and J lost 8, with 19 bases in between. CDR3 bases: TGTGCCAGCTCACCACCCCGGGGCGATGACGGGGGGGAAAAACTGTTTTTT. Encoded protein: CASSPPRGDDGGEKLFF.

This clone was recorded a few times. The chain joins TRBV10-1 to TRBJ1-1, with D possibly TRBD1 on 6 matching bases. This CDR3 region has 14 residues. CDR1 is WNHNN and CDR2 is SYGVQD in the germline V gene (reference sequence). The V gene lost 6 bases and the J gene lost 1 base, with 12 bases spanning the gap. CDR3 nucleotide sequence: TGCGCCAGCAGCGCCCAGACAGGGAACACTGAAGCTTTCTTT. Translating it yields CASSAQTGNTEAFF.

V gene TRBV9 combines with J gene TRBJ2-5; 7 bases are a match to TRBD2. Unmatched junction bases numbered 4, after V lost 0 bases and J lost 5 bases. The CDR3 sequence is 14 residues long. Germline V gives CDR1 SGDLS, CDR2 YYNGEE. The CDR3 DNA reads as TGTGCCAGCAGCGTAGGGGGAGGGAGGGAGACCCAGTACTTC. It encodes CASSVGGGRETQYF.

The chain carries TRBV28 and TRBJ1-2; D is ambiguous. Germline CDR1 is MDHEN and CDR2 is SYDVKM. V shed 3 bases and J shed 6 bases, with 14 bases lying between them. The CDR3 is 14 amino acids. CDR3 amino acids: CASSFLRGTHGYTF. In nucleotides, the CDR3 is TGTGCCAGCAGTTTTTTACGGGGAACCCATGGCTACACCTTC.

The V and J genes are TRBV27 and TRBJ2-1; 10 nucleotides agree with TRBD2. This CDR3 has 18 amino acids. Looked up from germline, CDR1 is MNHEY and CDR2 is SMNVEV (reference sequence). V lost 10 bases, J lost 7 bases, and 22 bases stayed unmatched. CDR3 nucleotides: TGTGCCACCTCGCAGAGGACTAGCGGTACCTTTGCGGGGAATGAGCAGTTCTTC. Protein: CATSQRTSGTFAGNEQFF.

The V gene is TRBV11-2, the J gene TRBJ2-2; D is ambiguous. V dropped 5 bases and J dropped 1 base, with 8 bases sitting between them. The CDR3 consists of 14 residues. The germline CDR1 and CDR2 sequences are SGHAT and FQNNGV. Here the CDR3 reads CASSQSRNTGELFF. CDR3 bases: TGTGCCAGCAGCCAATCCAGGAACACCGGGGAGCTGTTTTTT.

The chain couples TRBV5-1 to TRBJ2-2; D perhaps matches TRBD2 (5 bases). V lost 2 bases to trimming and J lost 1 base, with 6 bases between them. The CDR3 length is 14 residues. Per germline, CDR1 SGHRS and CDR2 YFSETQ. The CDR3 region has the DNA TGCGCCAGCAGCTTACGGGGGAACACCGGGGAGCTGTTTTTT. As protein: CASSLRGNTGELFF.

The chain carries TRBV28 and TRBJ2-3; D not resolved. Germline values: CDR1 MDHEN, CDR2 SYDVKM. CDR3 length equals 12 residues. The V end was cut by 5 bases, the J end by 2 bases, with 5 bases between. In DNA form, the CDR3 reads TGTGCCAGCAGTGTCTCCACAGATACGCAGTATTTT. This gives the protein CASSVSTDTQYF.

This rearrangement joins TRBV27 to TRBJ1-3; TRBD1 aligns across 11 bases. Germline loops: CDR1 MNHEY, CDR2 SMNVEV (reference sequence). The J segment lost 4 bases and the V segment lost 5 bases, leaving 4 bases of the junction unmatched. CDR3 length equals 15 residues. The CDR3 coding sequence is TGTGCCAGCAGTGTGGGACAGGGGGTAGGAAACACCATATATTTT. It translates to CASSVGQGVGNTIYF.

The genes are TRBV6-5 and TRBJ1-1; 8 nucleotides match TRBD1. Germline V gene data show CDR1 as MNHEY and CDR2 as SVGAGI. The CDR3 covers 14 residues. Losses at the gene ends were 9 bases for V and 0 bases for J; bases not matched to a gene: 6. This chain's CDR3 is CASFRDRLNTEAFF. DNA of the CDR3: TGTGCCAGTTTTCGGGACAGGTTGAACACTGAAGCTTTCTTT.

This rearrangement joins TRBV5-1 to TRBJ2-1, with 15 bases matching TRBD2. CDR1 and CDR2 from the germline V gene are SGHRS and YFSETQ. This CDR3 has 15 residues. Losses at the gene ends were 7 bases for V and 5 bases for J; bases not matched to a gene: 4. Here the CDR3 reads CASGLAGGTHNEQFF. CDR3 nucleotides: TGCGCCAGCGGACTAGCGGGGGGGACTCACAATGAGCAGTTCTTC.

This chain uses TRBV2 with TRBJ1-2; D is undetermined. The ends were cut back, 0 bases at V and 4 bases at J, with 12 bases in the middle. This CDR3 spans 15 amino acids. The germline CDR1 and CDR2 sequences are SNHLY and FYNNEI. The CDR3 DNA reads TGTGCCAGCAGTGAAGCATCGGGGAGTGGCTATGGCTACACCTTC. Its translation: CASSEASGSGYGYTF. Full variable domain (outside the CDR3, taken from reference TRBV2 and TRBJ1-2): EPEVTQTPSHQVTQMGQEVILRCVPISNHLYFYWYRQILGQKVEFLVSFYNNEISEKSEIFDDQFSVERPDGSNFTLKIRSTKLEDSAMYFCASSEASGSGYGYTFGSGTRLTVV.

V and J are TRBV3-1 (or the pseudogene TRBV3-2) and TRBJ1-5; no firm D call. The germline V gene encodes CDR1 LGHDT and CDR2 YNNKEL (reference sequence). V was clipped by 1 base and J by 3 bases, with 13 bases between them. The CDR3 loop spans 16 amino acids. CDR3 sequence reads: CASSQAGLRNNQPQHF. CDR3 nucleotide sequence: TGTGCCAGCAGCCAAGCGGGGTTACGGAACAATCAGCCCCAGCATTTT.

The gene calls are TRBV24-1 and TRBJ2-2; D remains unclear. With 6 bases removed from V and 7 bases from J, the gap between germline ends came to 11 bases. This CDR3 is 13 amino acids long. The germline CDR1 and CDR2 sequences are KGHDR and SFDVKD. For the CDR3, the DNA is TGTGCCACCAGTTCGTTCGGTGGCGGGGAGCTGTTTTTT. Residues: CATSSFGGGELFF.

The rearrangement joins TRBV5-1 to TRBJ2-5, with TRBD2 matching over 7 bases. Trimming cost V 4 bases and J 1 base; bases outside gene matches: 4. This CDR3 region has 14 residues. The germline CDR1 and CDR2 sequences are SGHRS and YFSETQ. The CDR3 protein is CASSRGLVQETQYF. CDR3 coding DNA: TGCGCCAGCAGCCGTGGACTAGTCCAAGAGACCCAGTACTTC.

For the CDR3, the DNA is TGTGCCAGCAGTCTATTGAGGGAGGGGGAGCTGTTTTTT. It is translated as CASSLLREGELFF. The V call is TRBV2, the J call TRBJ2-2, with a possible D match to TRBD2 (5 bases). The germline V and J ends were trimmed by 5 bases and 8 bases, with 12 bases remaining between them. The CDR3 has 13 amino acids. The germline V gene has CDR1 SNHLY and CDR2 FYNNEI.

The chain has TRBV9 and TRBJ1-6, with a weak D call TRBD1 (6 bases). Germline V gives CDR1 SGDLS, CDR2 YYNGEE. This CDR3 region has 15 residues. V lost 8 bases to trimming and J lost 7 bases, with 19 bases between them. DNA of the CDR3: TGTGCCAGTCAATGGGGGCCTCAGGGAAATTCACCCCTCCACTTT. Its protein is CASQWGPQGNSPLHF.

The rearrangement uses TRBV6-5 and TRBJ1-4; D call uncertain. The V gene lost 4 bases and the J gene lost 5 bases, with 11 bases spanning the gap. Germline loops: CDR1 MNHEY, CDR2 SVGAGI. CDR3 length: 14 amino acids. CDR3 coding DNA: TGTGCCAGCAGTTCAGGCCCGCCAAATGAAAAACTGTTTTTT. Amino acid sequence: CASSSGPPNEKLFF.

This chain connects TRBV7-8 to TRBJ2-2, with TRBD2 matching 9 bases. This CDR3 region has 16 residues. Germline values: CDR1 SGHVS, CDR2 FQNEAQ. V shed 6 bases, J shed 2 bases, and the junction held 7 bases outside the gene matches. Written as DNA, the CDR3 is TGTGCCAGCAGGCGGCGGGGGGGCCTCAACACCGGGGAGCTGTTTTTT. This encodes CASRRRGGLNTGELFF. Full variable domain (outside the CDR3, taken from reference TRBV7-8 and TRBJ2-2): GAGVSQSPRYKVAKRGQDVALRCDPISGHVSLFWYQQALGQGPEFLTYFQNEAQLDKSGLPSDRFFAERPEGSVSTLKIQRTQQEDSAVYLCASRRRGGLNTGELFFGEGSRLTVL.

V is TRBV27 and J is TRBJ1-2, with 10 bases that match TRBD1. J gave up 3 bases and V 4 bases, and 5 bases lay outside the gene matches. The germline V gene has CDR1 MNHEY and CDR2 SMNVEV (reference sequence). This CDR3 spans 15 amino acids. The chain's CDR3 is CASSSPDRGYYGYTF. In nucleotides, the CDR3 is TGTGCCAGCAGTTCCCCGGACAGGGGGTACTATGGCTACACCTTC.